The 10 T cell receptor beta chains given below trace back to one sample, sequenced in a study of blood T cell repertoires in COVID-19. The repertoire was sequenced with immunoSEQ multiplex PCR; TCRdb's copy has only in-frame clones and lacks some. The table lists roughly 61,000 clones, 90% of them singletons, with 15% to 20% in the top ten. Sequencing was done on a sample of peripheral blood. These receptors originate from an elderly man with acute or convalescent COVID-19.

This sequence joins TRBV9 and TRBJ2-5; 8 bases align to TRBD1. Unmatched junction bases numbered 5, after V lost 0 bases and J lost 4 bases. Germline CDR1 reads SGDLS; CDR2 reads YYNGEE. The CDR3 has 15 amino acids. The CDR3 DNA reads TGTGCCAGCAGCGTAGACCCAGGGGGCAGAGAGACCCAGTACTTC. This translates into CASSVDPGGRETQYF.

The chain joins TRBV5-4 to TRBJ2-3; TRBD2 is a possible D gene (5 bases). CDR1 and CDR2 (germline): SGHNT, YYREEE (reference sequence). Trimming stripped 5 bases from V and 2 bases from J, with 15 bases between. The CDR3 has 15 amino acids. The CDR3 sequence: CASRSGSPTTDTQYF. CDR3 in DNA: TGTGCCAGCAGGTCTGGGAGTCCCACCACAGATACGCAGTATTTT.

CDR3 coding DNA: TGTGCCAGCAGCCAAGCCAGGGGCTCTGGAAACACCATATATTTT. It codes for CASSQARGSGNTIYF. This chain links TRBV3-1 (or the pseudogene TRBV3-2) with TRBJ1-3; tentatively, D is TRBD1 (6 bases). Trimming stripped 1 base from V and 0 bases from J, with 7 bases between. Germline V gives CDR1 LGHDT, CDR2 YNNKEL (reference sequence). This CDR3 has 15 residues.

V usage is TRBV10-3 and J usage is TRBJ2-7; 8 bases agree with TRBD1. After removal of 4 bases from V and 2 bases from J, the junction contained 4 bases not matched to a gene. CDR1 is ENHRY, CDR2 SYGVKD, per germline. The CDR3 is made up of 14 amino acids. CDR3 in amino acids: CAISGTGPAYEQYF. CDR3 coding DNA: TGTGCCATCAGTGGGACAGGGCCGGCCTACGAGCAGTACTTC.

This clone was detected a few times. The CDR3 reads CASSQDKLAGHTDTQYF. For the CDR3, the DNA is TGTGCCAGCAGCCAAGATAAGCTAGCGGGGCACACAGATACGCAGTATTTT. The chain has TRBV3-1 (or the pseudogene TRBV3-2) and TRBJ2-3, with TRBD2 matching over 9 bases. The CDR3 runs to 17 residues. Unmatched junction bases numbered 6, after V lost 0 bases and J lost 2 bases. The germline V gene encodes CDR1 LGHDT and CDR2 YNNKEL (reference sequence).

This chain connects TRBV13 to TRBJ2-5; weak D call: TRBD1 (6 bases). V was cut by 5 bases and J by 5 bases, with 18 bases left in between. The germline V gene encodes CDR1 PRHDT and CDR2 FYEKMQ (reference sequence). The CDR3 runs 15 residues. The CDR3 DNA follows: TGTGCCAGCAGCCTTAGGCGGCAGGGGCAGGAGACCCAGTACTTC. It codes for CASSLRRQGQETQYF.

The chain recombines TRBV30 with TRBJ1-1; unclear D gene. CDR3 length: 13 residues. Trimming took 3 bases from V and 5 from J, leaving 13 bases between them. CDR1 GTSNPN and CDR2 SVGIG come from the germline V gene (reference sequence). The CDR3 reads CAWRAPGWTEAFF. Here the CDR3 DNA reads TGTGCCTGGAGAGCGCCGGGGTGGACTGAAGCTTTCTTT.

The V and J genes are TRBV5-1 and TRBJ2-1; perhaps TRBD1 as D (6 bases). The germline V and J ends were trimmed by 0 bases and 8 bases, with 15 bases remaining between them. In germline, CDR1 is SGHRS, CDR2 YFSETQ. The CDR3 is made up of 15 amino acids. This chain's CDR3 is CASSLAGQGTDEQFF. CDR3 nucleotides: TGCGCCAGCAGCTTGGCCGGTCAGGGGACCGATGAGCAGTTCTTC.

The V gene is TRBV7-2, the J gene TRBJ1-3; unclear D gene. Trimming took off 2 bases at V and 0 bases at J, with 5 bases between the two ends. The CDR3 runs 14 residues. From germline, CDR1 is SGHTA and CDR2 FQGNSA. The CDR3 bases are TGTGCCAGCAGCTTAATCGGCTCTGGAAACACCATATATTTT. It specifies CASSLIGSGNTIYF.

V and J are TRBV27 and TRBJ1-1; no clear D gene. This CDR3 is 16 amino acids long. CDR1 and CDR2 (germline): MNHEY, SMNVEV (reference sequence). With 0 bases removed from V and 1 base from J, the gap between germline ends came to 12 bases. For the CDR3, the DNA is TGTGCCAGCAGTTTATCGTCCGTGGCTGGGAACACTGAAGCTTTCTTT. It encodes CASSLSSVAGNTEAFF.